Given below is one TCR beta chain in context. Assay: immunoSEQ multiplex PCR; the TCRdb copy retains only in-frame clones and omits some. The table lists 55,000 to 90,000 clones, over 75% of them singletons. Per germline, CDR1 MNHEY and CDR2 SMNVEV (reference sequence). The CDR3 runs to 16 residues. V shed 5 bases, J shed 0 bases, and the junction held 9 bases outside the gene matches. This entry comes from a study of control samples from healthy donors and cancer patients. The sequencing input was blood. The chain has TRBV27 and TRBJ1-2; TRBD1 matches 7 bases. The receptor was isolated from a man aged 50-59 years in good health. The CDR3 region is CASSPGWGQTNYGYTF. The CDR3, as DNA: TGTGCCAGCAGTCCTGGGTGGGGACAGACTAACTATGGCTACACCTTC.